Sequencing of this T cell receptor (beta chain) was carried out in a study of blood T cell repertoires in COVID-19. This clone was found a few times. Germline V CDR1 and CDR2: MDHEN, SYDVKM. The V and J ends lost 7 bases and 4 bases respectively, with 13 bases between them. The CDR3 sequence is 13 residues long. Enrollees, about 18 to 89 years old, lived in approximately 24 US areas. Authors' data handling: Estimation of nucleated cell counts relied on the amplification of reference gene primers. TCRdb's table, derived via immunoSEQ multiplex PCR, lists solely in-frame clones and lacks some. V and J calls and clone size are given by that table; D and trimming were obtained from the DNA. Of 350,000 or so clones listed, around 86% are singletons.

The specimen sequenced was PBMCs or T cells enriched from blood (not recorded which). The gene calls are TRBV28 and TRBJ1-2; no firm D call. The clonotype comes from a woman in her 40s with acute COVID-19. The CDR3: CASKEGGIYGYTF. The CDR3 coding sequence is TGTGCCAGCAAGGAGGGAGGGATCTATGGCTACACCTTC.